This T cell receptor beta chain emerged from a study of blood T cells in healthy people across ages. Total RNA amounts of at least 5 micrograms were extracted per sample. Per germline, CDR1 MGHRA and CDR2 YSYEKL. CDR3 length equals 14 residues. V lost 8 bases and J lost 1, with 14 bases in between. A few counts support this clonotype. Primed by a sample-barcoded 5' primer and a J-beta primer mix, a second PCR proceeded for 7 to 11 cycles. Each cDNA was tagged by a template-switch adaptor containing 12 random nucleotides. TCRdb passed the 5' RACE reads through MiXCR, listing each CDR3 protein once. The sample includes some 1,500,000 distinct CDR3 sequences, 42% of them seen just once.

The genes are TRBV4-1 and TRBJ1-1, with D possibly being TRBD1 (5 bases). Sequencing input: blood. This clonotype was obtained from a woman younger than 30 in good health. The CDR3 DNA is TGCGCCAGCCAGTCCCCGGGGACGAACACTGAAGCTTTCTTT. Translating it yields CASQSPGTNTEAFF.